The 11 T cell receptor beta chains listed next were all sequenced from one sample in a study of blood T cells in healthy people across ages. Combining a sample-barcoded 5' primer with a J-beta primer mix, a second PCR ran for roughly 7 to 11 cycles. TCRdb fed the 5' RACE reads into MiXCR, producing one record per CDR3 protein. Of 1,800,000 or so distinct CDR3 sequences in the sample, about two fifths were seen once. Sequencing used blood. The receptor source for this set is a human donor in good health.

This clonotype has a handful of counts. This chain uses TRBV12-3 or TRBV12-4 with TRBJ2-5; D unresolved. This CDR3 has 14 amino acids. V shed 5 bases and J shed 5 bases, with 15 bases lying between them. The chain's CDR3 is CASSLSHPDETQYF. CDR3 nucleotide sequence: TGTGCCAGCAGTCTAAGTCACCCTGATGAGACCCAGTACTTC.

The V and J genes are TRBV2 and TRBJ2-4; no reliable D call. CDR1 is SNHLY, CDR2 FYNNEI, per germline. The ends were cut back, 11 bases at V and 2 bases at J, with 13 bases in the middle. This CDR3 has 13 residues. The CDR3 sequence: CAQQQPSKNIQYF. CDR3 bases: TGTGCCCAGCAGCAACCTTCCAAAAACATTCAGTACTTC.

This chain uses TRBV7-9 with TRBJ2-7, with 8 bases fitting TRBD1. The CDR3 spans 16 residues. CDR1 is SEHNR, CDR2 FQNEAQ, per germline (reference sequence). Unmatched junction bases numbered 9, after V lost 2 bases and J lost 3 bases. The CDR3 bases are TGTGCCAGCAGCTTATCTATCGGACAGGGAAACTACGAGCAGTACTTC. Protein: CASSLSIGQGNYEQYF.

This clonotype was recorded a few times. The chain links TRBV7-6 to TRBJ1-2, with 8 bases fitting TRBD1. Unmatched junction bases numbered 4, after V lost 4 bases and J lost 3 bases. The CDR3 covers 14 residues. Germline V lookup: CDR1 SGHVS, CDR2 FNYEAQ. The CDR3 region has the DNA TGTGCCAGCAGCTACGGACAGGGCGACTATGGCTACACCTTC. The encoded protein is CASSYGQGDYGYTF.

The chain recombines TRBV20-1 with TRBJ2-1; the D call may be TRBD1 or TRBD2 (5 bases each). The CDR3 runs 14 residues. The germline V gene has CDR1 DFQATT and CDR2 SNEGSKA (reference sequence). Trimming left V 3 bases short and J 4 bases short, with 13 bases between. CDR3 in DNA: TGCAGTGCTAGTGGGGACCAAATATACAATGAGCAGTTCTTC. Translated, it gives CSASGDQIYNEQFF.

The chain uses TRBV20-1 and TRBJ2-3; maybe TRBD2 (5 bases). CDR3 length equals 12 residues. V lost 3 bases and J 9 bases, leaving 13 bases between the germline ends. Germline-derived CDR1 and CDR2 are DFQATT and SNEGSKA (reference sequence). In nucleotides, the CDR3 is TGCAGTGCTAGGGGTAAACGCGGGACGCAGTATTTT. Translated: CSARGKRGTQYF.

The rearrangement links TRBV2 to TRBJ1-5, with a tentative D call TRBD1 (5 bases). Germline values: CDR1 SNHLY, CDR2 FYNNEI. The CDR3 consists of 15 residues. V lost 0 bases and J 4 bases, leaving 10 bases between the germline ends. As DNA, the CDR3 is TGTGCCAGCAGTGAAGCCACGACAGATAATCAGCCCCAGCATTTT. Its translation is CASSEATTDNQPQHF.

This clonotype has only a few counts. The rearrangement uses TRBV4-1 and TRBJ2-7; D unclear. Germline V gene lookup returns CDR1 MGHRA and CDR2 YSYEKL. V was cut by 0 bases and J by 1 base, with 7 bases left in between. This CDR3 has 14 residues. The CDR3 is CASSQDEASYEQYF. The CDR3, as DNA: TGCGCCAGCAGCCAAGACGAGGCATCCTACGAGCAGTACTTC.

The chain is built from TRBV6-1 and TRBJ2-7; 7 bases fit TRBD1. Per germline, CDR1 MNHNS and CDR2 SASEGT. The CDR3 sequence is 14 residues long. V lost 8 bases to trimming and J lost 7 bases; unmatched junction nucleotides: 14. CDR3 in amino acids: CASEWGQSSIEQYF. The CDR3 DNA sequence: TGTGCCAGCGAGTGGGGACAGAGCTCTATTGAGCAGTACTTC.

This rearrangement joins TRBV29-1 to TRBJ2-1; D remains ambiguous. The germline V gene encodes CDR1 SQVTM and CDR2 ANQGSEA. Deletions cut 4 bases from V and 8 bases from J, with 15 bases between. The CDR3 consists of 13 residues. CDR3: CSVVFIEVDEQFF. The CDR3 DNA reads TGCAGCGTTGTGTTTATAGAGGTCGATGAGCAGTTCTTC.

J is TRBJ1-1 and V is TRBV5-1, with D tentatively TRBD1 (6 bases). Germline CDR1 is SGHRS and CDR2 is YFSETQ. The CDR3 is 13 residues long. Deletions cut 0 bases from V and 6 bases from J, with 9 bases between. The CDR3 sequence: CASSLEGVSEAFF. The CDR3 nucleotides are TGCGCCAGCAGCTTGGAGGGGGTCTCTGAAGCTTTCTTT.